This paragraph covers one TCR beta chain sequence. This clonotype came up many times. Its antigen is unknown. No base quality information exists; no much larger clone differs at one position. Libraries were prepared through multiplex PCR. This sample was sequenced with an Illumina HiSeq 4000. TCR beta libraries were built with iRepertoire HTBI primers and Arm-PCR amplification of CDR3 regions. PCR products were gel purified before sequencing. Turning to the authors' computational methods: A total of some 65 TRBV and 14 TRBJ segments were identified across samples and were used for gene usage analysis of CDR3 amino acid clonotypes. Filtered high-quality paired reads were merged into contigs using COPE and FqMerger. BLAST was used to align contigs to IMGT TRBV, TRBD and TRBJ reference genes, and CDR3 was defined according to IMGT. Any clonotype with a frequency above 0.1% was counted as a highly expanded clone. Repertoire diversity was measured by Shannon entropy, and V-J evenness by the Gini coefficient. A clonotype found in more than one individual was treated as public. TCRdb reprocessing: public reads trimmed at Q25 with fastp, clones called with MiXCR, in-frame beta chains kept. CDR3 protein sequences are deduplicated, and each keeps its most common genes and DNA. The authors' filters were not applied to this entry. This sample holds around 500,000 distinct CDR3 sequences; roughly 14% were observed only once. The ten largest clonotypes hold about 9.1% of the sample.

This sample's time point label indicates: newly diagnosed GD, antithyroid drugs for less than 3 months. For both TCR sequencing and RNA sequencing, RNA was extracted from PBMCs in TRIzol. The diagnosis of Graves' disease followed American Thyroid Association guidelines. Patients were recruited from an endocrinology department in Xi'an, China. Each patient gave around 9 milliliters of peripheral blood, collected in an EDTA anticoagulant tube. PBMCs were isolated by Ficoll Paque Plus density gradient separation without further T cell sorting. An Agilent 2100 Bioanalyzer and agarose gel were used to check RNA quality, and a NanoDrop 2000 was used to measure RNA concentration. These data belong to a study of regulatory T cells in long-lasting Graves disease (dated by TCRdb to about 2021). Concerning the study at large: Patients with newly diagnosed Graves' disease had been on antithyroid drugs for under 3 months. A total of about 33 samples underwent TCR sequencing: 13 from persistent and approximately 20 from newly diagnosed Graves' disease patients. The study was registered as a clinical trial and conducted in China. Patients with persistent Graves' disease were compared with patients with newly diagnosed Graves' disease using TCR sequencing and RNA sequencing of peripheral blood. Results the study describes overall, beyond this receptor: The authors acknowledged the small sample size as a limitation that may reduce accuracy. A larger number of public clonotypes was shared among persistent patients (approximately 2,600) than among newly diagnosed patients (roughly 970). Peripheral blood alone was examined, since thyroid tissue, which constituted the primary lesion, could not be accessed. Only the TCR beta chain was sequenced and analyzed. Persistent Graves' disease patients showed lower TCR Shannon entropy and fewer highly expanded clones than newly diagnosed patients, suggesting clonal expansion.

The sample was also reused in another study, on T cells in Graves' hyperthyroidism and ophthalmopathy. As the second publication notes: Stable Graves' hyperthyroidism was defined as the absence of progression to ophthalmopathy over 18 months of follow-up. The hyperthyroidism patients were between 18 and 65 years old and newly diagnosed, with a disease duration of less than 2 months. Patients with uncontrolled infections, other autoimmune diseases, pregnancy or lactation were excluded. Diagnoses were based on clinical symptoms, serum thyroxine and TRAb, thyroid ultrasound and orbital computed tomography. The first round of RT-PCR for the TCR CDR3 was performed with the HTBI primer set and the Qiagen OneStep RT-PCR kit. Most expanded thyroid clonotypes (frequency above 0.001) were also detected in blood, suggesting blood repertoires may reflect thyroid immune responses. Ophthalmopathy was separated from stable hyperthyroidism by a 13 V-J signature model, with 85% to 90% sensitivity and approximately 84% specificity obtained in cross-validation and 80%/75% obtained in testing. In validation, the model predicted progression to ophthalmopathy with approximately 69% sensitivity and approximately 78% specificity, a median of about 6 months before onset. To identify TCR V-J signatures that set the groups apart, the researchers used a discovery cohort of 100 patients, made up of approximately 43 with Graves' ophthalmopathy and approximately 57 with stable Graves' hyperthyroidism. Prospective prediction of ophthalmopathy was tested in an independent validation cohort of about 19 hyperthyroidism patients and some 17 patients who later progressed to ophthalmopathy. The 75 to 100 discovery patients were divided at random into training and test sets in a 7:3 ratio. In addition, the study compared T-cell repertoires in thyroid tissue and in blood from roughly six Graves' hyperthyroidism patients. Once sampling was done, hyperthyroidism patients were given methimazole at a starting dose of 30 mg daily, whereas ophthalmopathy patients were given high-dose intravenous methylprednisolone. The libraries were constructed in a second round of multiplex PCR and then size-selected and purified. The libraries were sequenced on an Illumina HiSeq2000 using paired-end 100 bp reads. SOAPnuke was used to process the raw data, with reads discarded if the reads contained adapters or uncalled bases, had a mean Phred below 15, or lacked an exact constant-primer or identifier match. COPE v1.2.5 was used to merge high-quality paired reads, and clonotypes were defined as unique nucleotide sequences. Clonotypes were aligned to IMGT TRBV, TRBD and TRBJ reference segments using MiTCR v1.1. The analysis included only V-J combinations with a frequency above 0.0001, which together covered over 98% of the repertoires. The TCS score was defined as F50 (clonal expansion) divided by E x V (chaos), with BLOSUM62-based TCRdist calculated between CDR3 peptides within each V-J. Welch's t-statistics and random forest reduced around 550 V-J features to around 14, which were used in a naive Bayes classifier (R e1071). Sample size was not statistically predetermined, and blinding of investigators to group allocation was not performed. The paper reports TCR Vbeta CDR3 sequencing of roughly 140 peripheral blood samples: 40 to 45 ophthalmopathy, about 75 hyperthyroidism and 17 progressor patients.

The source material was peripheral blood mononuclear cells (PBMCs), sampled at new diagnosis, from a patient treated with antithyroid drugs. This TCR was sampled from a man in his thirties or forties with Graves disease. Donor details come from another sample of the same person, matched by shared clones.

The CDR3 reads as follows: CASSPTGPGGVYEQYF. The base sequence is TGTGCCAGCAGTCCAACGGGTCCTGGCGGGGTTTACGAGCAGTACTTC. The rearrangement joined TRBV12-3 or TRBV12-4 to TRBJ2-7; possibly the D gene is TRBD2, per 6 matching bases. From the cysteine up to the phenylalanine, the CDR3 has a length of 16 residues. Of the read, only the CDR3 DNA is kept; its 48 bases are in frame from base 1. Cut back by 5 bases and 4 bases, the V and J ends lie 21 bases apart.